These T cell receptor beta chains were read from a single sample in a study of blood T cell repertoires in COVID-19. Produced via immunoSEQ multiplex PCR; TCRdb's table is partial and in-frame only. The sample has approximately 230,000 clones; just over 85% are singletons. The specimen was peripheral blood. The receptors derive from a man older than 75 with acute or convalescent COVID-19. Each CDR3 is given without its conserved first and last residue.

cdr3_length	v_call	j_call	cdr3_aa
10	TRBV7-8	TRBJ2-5	ASKPGGETQY
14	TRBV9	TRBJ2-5	ASSVEIAGGRETQY
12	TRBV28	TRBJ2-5	ASSRLAGEGTQY
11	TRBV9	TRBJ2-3	ASSVQGTDTQY
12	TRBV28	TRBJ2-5	ASSTRTGLSTQY
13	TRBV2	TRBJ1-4	ASKRRGGQGEKLF
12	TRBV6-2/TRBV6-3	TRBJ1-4	ASSLLGTNEKLF
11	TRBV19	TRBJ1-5	ASSSQGNQPQH
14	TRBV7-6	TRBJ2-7	ASSLSASGRFYEQY
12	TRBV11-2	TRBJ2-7	ASSFQVGSYEQY
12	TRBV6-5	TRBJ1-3	ASSSGWTENTIY
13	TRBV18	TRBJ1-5	ASSRGPGESQPQH
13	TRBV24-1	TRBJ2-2	ATSDPSEGSGELF
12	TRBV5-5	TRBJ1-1	ASSLAHWNTEAF
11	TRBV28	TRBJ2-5	ASRTGGKETQY
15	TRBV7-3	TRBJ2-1	ASSLTPRGVVDAEQF
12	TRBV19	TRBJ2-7	ASSRTGGTYEQY
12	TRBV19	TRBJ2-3	ASSMGGGTDTQY
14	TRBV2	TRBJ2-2	ASTPDTGFGTGELF
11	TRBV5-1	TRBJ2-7	ASSFDRANEQY
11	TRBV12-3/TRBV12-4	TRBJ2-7	ASSPGTGNEQY
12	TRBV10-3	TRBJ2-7	AISAVGSGYEQY
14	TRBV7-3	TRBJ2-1	ASSLQLAGDRNEQF
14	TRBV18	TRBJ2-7	ASSWDRPSTGSEQY
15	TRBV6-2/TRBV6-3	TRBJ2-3	ASSRGLAGGISDTQY
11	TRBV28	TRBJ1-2	ASRTGGGYGYT
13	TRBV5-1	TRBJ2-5	ASSFNQGKGETQY
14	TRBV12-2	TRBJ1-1	ASRPTEYIGRAEAF
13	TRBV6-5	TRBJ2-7	ASSPYSGRANEQY
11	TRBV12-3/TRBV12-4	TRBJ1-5	ASHYTGYQPQH
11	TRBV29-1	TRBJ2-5	SVAVDSRETQY
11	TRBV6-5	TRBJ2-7	ASTRDRGQGQY
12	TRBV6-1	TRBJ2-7	ASSDRVKLYEQY
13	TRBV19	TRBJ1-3	ASSIVAYSGNTIY
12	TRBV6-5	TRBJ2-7	ASRLTGDVHEQY
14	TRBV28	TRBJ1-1	ASIPRPREGNTEAF
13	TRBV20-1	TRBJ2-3	SASKDTDTLDTQY
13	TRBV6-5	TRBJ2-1	ASSYSGSSYNEQF
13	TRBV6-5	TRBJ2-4	ASSYSGQGWNIQY
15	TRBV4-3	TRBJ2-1	ASSHEVTSGRAGEQF
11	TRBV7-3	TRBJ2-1	ASSITGSNEQF
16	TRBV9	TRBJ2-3	ASLSGKSGRAGADTQY
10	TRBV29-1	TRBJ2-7	SADGGYDEQY
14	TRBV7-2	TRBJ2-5	ASSQLQPGQQETQY
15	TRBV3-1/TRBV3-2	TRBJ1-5	ASSQGWGRRSNQPQH
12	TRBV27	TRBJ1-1	ASSFEGTDTEAF
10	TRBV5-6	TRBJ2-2	ASSQGRRELF
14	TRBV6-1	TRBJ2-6	ASSGYRGSGANVLT